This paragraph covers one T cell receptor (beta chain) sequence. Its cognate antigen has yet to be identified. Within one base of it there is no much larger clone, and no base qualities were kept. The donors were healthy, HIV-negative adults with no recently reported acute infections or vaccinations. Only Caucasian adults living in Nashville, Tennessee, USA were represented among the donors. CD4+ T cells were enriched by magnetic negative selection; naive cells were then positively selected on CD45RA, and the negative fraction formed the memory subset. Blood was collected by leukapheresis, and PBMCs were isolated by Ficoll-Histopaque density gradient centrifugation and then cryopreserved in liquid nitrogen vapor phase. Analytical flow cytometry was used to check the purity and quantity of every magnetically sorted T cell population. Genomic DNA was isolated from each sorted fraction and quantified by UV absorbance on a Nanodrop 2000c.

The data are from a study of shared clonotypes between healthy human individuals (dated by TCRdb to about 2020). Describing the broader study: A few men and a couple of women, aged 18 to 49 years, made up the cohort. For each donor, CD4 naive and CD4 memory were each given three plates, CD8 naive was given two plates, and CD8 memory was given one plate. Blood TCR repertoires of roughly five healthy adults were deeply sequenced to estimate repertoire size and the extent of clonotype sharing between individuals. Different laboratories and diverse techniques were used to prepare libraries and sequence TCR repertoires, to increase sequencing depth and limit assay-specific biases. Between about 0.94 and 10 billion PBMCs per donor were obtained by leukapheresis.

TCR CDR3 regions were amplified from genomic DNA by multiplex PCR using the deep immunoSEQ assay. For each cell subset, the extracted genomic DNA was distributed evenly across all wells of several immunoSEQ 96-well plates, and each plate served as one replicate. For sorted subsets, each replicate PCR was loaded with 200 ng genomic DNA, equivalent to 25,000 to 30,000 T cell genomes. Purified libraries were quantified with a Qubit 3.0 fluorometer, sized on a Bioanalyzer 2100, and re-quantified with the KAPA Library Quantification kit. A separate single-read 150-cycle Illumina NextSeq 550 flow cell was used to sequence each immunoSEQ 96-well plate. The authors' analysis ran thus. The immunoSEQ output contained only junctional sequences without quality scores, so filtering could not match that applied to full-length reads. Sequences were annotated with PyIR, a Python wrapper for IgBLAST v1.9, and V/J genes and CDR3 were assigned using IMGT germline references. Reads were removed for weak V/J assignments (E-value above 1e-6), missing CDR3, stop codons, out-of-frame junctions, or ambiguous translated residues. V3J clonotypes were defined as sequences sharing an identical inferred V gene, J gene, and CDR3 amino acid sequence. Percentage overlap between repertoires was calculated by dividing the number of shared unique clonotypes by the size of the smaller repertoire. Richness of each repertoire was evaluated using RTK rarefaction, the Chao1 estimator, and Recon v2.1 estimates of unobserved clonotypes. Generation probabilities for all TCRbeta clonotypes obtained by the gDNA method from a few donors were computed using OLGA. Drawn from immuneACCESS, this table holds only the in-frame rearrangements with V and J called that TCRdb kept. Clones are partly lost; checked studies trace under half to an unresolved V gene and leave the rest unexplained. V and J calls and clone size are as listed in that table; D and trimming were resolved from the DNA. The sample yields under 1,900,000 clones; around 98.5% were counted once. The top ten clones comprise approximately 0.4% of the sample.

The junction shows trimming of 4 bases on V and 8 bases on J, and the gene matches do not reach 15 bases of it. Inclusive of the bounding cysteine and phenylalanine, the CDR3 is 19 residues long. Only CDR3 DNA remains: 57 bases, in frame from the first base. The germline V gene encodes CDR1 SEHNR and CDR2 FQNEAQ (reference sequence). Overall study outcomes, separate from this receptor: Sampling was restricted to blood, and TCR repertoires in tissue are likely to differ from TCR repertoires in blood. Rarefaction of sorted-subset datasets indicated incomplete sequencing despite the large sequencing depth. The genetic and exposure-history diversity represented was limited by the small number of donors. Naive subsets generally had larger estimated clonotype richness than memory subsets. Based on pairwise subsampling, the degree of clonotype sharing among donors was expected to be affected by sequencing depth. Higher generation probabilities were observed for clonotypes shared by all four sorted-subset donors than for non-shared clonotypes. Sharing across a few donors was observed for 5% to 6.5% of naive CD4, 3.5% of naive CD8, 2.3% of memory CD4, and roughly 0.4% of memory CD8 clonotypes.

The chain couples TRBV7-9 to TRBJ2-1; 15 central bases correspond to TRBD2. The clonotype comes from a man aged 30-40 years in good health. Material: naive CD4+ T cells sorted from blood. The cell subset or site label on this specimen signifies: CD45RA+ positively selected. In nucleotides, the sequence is TGTGCCAGCAGCTCAGTGGTAGTCGGGACTAGCGGGAGGATATATGAGCAGTTCTTC. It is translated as CASSSVVVGTSGRIYEQFF.